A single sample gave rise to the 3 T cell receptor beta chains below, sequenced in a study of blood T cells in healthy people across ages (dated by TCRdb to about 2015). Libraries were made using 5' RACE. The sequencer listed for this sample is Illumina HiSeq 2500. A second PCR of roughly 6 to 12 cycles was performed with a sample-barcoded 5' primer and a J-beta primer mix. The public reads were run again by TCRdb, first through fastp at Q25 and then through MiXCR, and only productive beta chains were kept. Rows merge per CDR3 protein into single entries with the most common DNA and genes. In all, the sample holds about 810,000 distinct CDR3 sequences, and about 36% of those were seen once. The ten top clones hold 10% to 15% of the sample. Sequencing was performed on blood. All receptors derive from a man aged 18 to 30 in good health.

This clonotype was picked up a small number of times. The CDR3 coding sequence is TGTGCCAGCAGCTTAGGCAAGGGAGGGGGATTCTCACCCCTCCACTTT. Amino acid sequence: CASSLGKGGGFSPLHF. The gene calls are TRBV7-2 and TRBJ1-6; possibly TRBD1 for D (6 bases). This CDR3 has 16 amino acids. Germline V gene data show CDR1 as SGHTA and CDR2 as FQGNSA. Trimming shortened V by 1 base and J by 10 bases, and 17 bases separated the two germline ends.

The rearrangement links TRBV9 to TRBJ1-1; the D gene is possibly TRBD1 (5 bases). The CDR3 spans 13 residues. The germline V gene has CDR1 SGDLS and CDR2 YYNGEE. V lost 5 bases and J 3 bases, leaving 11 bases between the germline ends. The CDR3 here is CASRRRDDTEAFF. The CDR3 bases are TGTGCCAGCAGGCGCAGGGATGACACTGAAGCTTTCTTT. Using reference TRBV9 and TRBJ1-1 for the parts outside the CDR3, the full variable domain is DSGVTQTPKHLITATGQRVTLRCSPRSGDLSVYWYQQSLDQGLQFLIQYYNGEERAKGNILERFSAQQFPDLHSELNLSSLELGDSALYFCASRRRDDTEAFFGQGTRLTVV.

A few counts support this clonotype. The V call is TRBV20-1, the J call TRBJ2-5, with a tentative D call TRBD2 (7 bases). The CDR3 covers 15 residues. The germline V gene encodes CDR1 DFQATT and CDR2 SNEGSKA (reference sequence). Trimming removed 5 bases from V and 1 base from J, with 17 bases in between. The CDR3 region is CSAGGGGAFQETQYF. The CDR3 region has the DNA TGCAGTGCTGGGGGAGGGGGGGCTTTCCAAGAGACCCAGTACTTC.